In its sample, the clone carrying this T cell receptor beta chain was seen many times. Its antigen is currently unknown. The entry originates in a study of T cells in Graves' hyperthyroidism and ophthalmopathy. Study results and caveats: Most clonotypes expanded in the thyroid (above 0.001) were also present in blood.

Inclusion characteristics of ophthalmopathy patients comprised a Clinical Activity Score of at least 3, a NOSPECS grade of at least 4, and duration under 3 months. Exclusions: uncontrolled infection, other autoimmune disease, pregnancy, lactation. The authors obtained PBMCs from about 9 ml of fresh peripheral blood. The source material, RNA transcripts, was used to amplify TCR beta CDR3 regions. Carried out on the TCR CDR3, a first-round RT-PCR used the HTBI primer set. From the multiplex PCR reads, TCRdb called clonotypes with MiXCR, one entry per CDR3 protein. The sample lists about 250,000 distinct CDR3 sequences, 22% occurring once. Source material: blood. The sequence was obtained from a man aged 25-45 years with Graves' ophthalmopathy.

CDR3 loop: CASSLEGAQNTEAFF. The DNA for the CDR3 is TGTGCCAGCAGCTTAGAAGGAGCACAGAACACTGAAGCTTTCTTT. J is TRBJ1-1 and V is TRBV7-9; D call uncertain. The V end was cut by 1 base, the J end by 1 base, with 10 bases between. The V gene's germline CDR1 is SEHNR and CDR2 FQNEAQ (reference sequence). The CDR3 spans 15 residues.